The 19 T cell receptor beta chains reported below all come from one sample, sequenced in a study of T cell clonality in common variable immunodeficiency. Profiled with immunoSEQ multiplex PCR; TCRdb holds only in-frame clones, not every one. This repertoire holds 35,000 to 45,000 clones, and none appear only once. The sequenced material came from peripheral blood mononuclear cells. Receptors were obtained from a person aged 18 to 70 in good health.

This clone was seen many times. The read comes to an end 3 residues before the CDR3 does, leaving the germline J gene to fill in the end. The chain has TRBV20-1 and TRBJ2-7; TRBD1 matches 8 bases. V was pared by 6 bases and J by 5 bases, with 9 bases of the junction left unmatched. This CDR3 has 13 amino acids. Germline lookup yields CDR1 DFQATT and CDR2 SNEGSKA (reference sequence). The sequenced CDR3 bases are TGCAGTGCCGCGTCCGTGACAGGGGACGAG. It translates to CSAASVTGDE. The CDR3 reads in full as CSAASVTGDEQYF.

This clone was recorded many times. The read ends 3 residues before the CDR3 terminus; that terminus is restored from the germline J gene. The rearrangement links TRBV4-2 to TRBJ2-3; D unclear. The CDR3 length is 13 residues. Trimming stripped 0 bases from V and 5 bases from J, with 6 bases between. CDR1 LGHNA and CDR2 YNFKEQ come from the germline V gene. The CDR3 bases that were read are TGTGCCAGCAGCCAAGACATCGGAGATACG. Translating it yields CASSQDIGDT. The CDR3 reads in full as CASSQDIGDTQYF.

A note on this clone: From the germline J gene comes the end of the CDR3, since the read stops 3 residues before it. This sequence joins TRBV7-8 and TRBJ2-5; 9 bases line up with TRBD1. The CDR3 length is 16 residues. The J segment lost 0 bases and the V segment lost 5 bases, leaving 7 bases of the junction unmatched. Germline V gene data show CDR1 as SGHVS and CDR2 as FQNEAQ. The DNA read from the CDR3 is TGTGCCAGCAGCCTTCGGACAGGGGCTAACCAAGAGACC. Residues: CASSLRTGANQET. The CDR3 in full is CASSLRTGANQETQYF.

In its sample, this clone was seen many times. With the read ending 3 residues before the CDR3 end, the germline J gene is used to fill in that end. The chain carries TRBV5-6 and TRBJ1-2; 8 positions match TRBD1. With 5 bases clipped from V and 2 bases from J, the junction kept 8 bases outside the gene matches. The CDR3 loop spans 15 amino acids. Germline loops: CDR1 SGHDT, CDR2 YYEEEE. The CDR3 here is CASRGTGSGNYGYTF. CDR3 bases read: TGTGCCAGCAGGGGGACAGGTTCGGGGAACTATGGC.

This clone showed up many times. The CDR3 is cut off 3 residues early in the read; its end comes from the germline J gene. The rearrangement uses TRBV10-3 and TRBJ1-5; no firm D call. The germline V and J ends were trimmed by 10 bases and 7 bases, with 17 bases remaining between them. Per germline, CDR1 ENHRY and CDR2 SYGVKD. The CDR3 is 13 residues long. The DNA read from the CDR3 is TGTGCCACCTCGGTCGGGGAAAAACAGCCC. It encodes CATSVGEKQP. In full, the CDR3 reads CATSVGEKQPQHF.

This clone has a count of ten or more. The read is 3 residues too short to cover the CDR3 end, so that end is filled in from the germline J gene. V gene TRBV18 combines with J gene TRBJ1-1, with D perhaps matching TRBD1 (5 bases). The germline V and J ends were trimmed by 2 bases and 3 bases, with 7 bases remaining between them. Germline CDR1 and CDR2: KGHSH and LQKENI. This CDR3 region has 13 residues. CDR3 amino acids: CASSPTGDTEAFF. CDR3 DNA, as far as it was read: TGTGCCAGCTCACCAACGGGGGACACTGAA.

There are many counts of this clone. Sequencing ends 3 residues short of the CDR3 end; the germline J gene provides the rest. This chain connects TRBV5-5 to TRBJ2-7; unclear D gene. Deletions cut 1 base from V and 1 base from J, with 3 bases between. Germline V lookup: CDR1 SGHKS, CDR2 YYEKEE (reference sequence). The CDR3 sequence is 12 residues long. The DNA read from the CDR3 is TGTGCCAGCAGCTTGCTATCCTACGAG. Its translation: CASSLLSYE. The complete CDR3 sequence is CASSLLSYEQYF.

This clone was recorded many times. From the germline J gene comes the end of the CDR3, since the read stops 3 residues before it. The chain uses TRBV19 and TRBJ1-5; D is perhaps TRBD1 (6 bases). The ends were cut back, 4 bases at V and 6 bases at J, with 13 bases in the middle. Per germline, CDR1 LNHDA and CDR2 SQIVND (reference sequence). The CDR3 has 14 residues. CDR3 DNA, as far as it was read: TGTGCCAGTAGTAACAGGGCAGGCAGTCAGCCC. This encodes CASSNRAGSQP. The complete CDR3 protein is CASSNRAGSQPQHF.

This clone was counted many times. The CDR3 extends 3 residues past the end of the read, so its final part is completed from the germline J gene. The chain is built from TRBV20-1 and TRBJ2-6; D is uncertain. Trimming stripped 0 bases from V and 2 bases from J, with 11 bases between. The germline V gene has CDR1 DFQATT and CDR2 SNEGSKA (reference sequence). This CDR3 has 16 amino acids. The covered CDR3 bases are TGCAGTGCTAGAGATCGGTTAAGCCCTGGGGCCAACGTC. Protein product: CSARDRLSPGANV. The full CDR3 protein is CSARDRLSPGANVLTF.

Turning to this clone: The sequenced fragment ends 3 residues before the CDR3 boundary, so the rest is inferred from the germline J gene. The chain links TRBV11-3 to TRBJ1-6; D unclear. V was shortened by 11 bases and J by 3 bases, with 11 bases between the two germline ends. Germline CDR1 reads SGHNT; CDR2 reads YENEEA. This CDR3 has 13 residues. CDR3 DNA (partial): TGTGCCCGCGGGATGGGCTATAATTCACCC. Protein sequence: CARGMGYNSP. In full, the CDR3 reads CARGMGYNSPLHF. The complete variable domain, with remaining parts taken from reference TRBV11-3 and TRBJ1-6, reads EAGVVQSPRYKIIEKKQPVAFWCNPISGHNTLYWYLQNLGQGPELLIRYENEEAVDDSQLPKDRFSAERLKGVDSTLKIQPAELGDSAVYLCARGMGYNSPLHFGNGTRLTVT.

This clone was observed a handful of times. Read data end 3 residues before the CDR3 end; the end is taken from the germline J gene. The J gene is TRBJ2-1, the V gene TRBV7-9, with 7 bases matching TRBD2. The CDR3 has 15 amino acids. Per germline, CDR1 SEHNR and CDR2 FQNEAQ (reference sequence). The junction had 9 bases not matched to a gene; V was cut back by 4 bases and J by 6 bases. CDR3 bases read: TGTGCCAGCAGCTCGGTGGAGCGGGGTCTCAATGAG. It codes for CASSSVERGLNE. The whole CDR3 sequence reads CASSSVERGLNEQFF. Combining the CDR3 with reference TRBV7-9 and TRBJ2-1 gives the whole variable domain DTGVSQNPRHKITKRGQNVTFRCDPISEHNRLYWYRQTLGQGPEFLTYFQNEAQLEKSRLLSDRFSAERPKGSFSTLEIQRTEQGDSAMYLCASSSVERGLNEQFFGPGTRLTVL.

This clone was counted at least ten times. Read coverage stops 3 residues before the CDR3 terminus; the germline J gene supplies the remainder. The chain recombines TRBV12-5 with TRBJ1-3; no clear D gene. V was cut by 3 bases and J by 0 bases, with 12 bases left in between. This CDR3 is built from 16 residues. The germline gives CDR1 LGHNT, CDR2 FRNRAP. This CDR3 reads CASGFKASGSGNTIYF. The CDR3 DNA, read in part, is TGTGCTAGTGGTTTCAAGGCCTCGGGCTCTGGAAACACC.

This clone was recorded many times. CDR3 sequence reads: CASSEVAGQETQYF. The part of the CDR3 DNA that was read is TGTGCCAGCAGTGAAGTCGCGGGGCAAGAGACC. The rearrangement uses TRBV2 and TRBJ2-5; tentatively, D is TRBD2 (6 bases). From the germline J gene comes the end of the CDR3, since the read stops 3 residues before it. With 1 base removed from V and 2 bases from J, the gap between germline ends came to 8 bases. This CDR3 has 14 amino acids. The germline gives CDR1 SNHLY, CDR2 FYNNEI.

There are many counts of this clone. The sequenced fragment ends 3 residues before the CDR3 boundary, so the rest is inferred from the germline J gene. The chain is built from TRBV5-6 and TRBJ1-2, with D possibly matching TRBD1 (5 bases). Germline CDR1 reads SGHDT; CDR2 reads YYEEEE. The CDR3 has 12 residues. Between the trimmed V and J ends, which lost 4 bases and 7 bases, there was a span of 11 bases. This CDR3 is CASSLGVGGYTF. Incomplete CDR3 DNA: TGTGCCAGCAGCCTAGGGGTAGGTGGC.

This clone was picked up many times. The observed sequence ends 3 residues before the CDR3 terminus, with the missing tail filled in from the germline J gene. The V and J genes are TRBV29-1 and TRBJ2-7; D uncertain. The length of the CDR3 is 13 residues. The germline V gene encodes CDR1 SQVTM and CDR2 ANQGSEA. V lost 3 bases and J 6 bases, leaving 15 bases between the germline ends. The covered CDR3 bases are TGCAGCGTTGATGTCGCGTCTAGAAGCGAG. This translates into CSVDVASRSE. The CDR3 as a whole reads CSVDVASRSEQYF.

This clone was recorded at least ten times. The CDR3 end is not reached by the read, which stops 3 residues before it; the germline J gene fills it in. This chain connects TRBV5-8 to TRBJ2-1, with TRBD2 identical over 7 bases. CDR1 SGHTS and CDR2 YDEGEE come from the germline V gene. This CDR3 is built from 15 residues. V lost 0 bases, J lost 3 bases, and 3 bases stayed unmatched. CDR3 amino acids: CASSLVGGSYNEQFF. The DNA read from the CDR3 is TGTGCCAGCAGCTTGGTTGGCGGGAGCTACAATGAG.

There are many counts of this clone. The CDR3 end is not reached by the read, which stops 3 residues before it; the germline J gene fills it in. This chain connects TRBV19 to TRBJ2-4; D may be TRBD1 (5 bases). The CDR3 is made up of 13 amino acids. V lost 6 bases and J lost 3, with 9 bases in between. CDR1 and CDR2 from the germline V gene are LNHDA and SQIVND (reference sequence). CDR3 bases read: TGTGCCAGTAGGGATCAGGGCAAAAACATT. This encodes CASRDQGKNI. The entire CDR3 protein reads CASRDQGKNIQYF.

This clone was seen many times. The CDR3 DNA, read in part, is TGTGCCAGCAGCTTGGATCCGGGGAACACTGAA. Translation: CASSLDPGNTE. The full CDR3 protein is CASSLDPGNTEAFF. The chain combines TRBV5-4 with TRBJ1-1; no clear D. Sequencing ends 3 residues short of the CDR3 end; the germline J gene provides the rest. Germline assignment: CDR1 SGHNT and CDR2 YYREEE (reference sequence). Between the trimmed V and J ends, which lost 0 bases and 1 base, there was a span of 7 bases. The CDR3 is made up of 14 amino acids.

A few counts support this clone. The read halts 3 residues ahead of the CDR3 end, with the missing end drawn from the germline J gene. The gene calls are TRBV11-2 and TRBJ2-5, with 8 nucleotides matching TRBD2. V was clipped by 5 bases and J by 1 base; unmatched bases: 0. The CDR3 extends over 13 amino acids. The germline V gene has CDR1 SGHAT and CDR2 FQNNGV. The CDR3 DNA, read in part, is TGTGCCAGCAGCACTAGCGGCCAAGAGACC. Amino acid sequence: CASSTSGQET. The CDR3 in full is CASSTSGQETQYF.